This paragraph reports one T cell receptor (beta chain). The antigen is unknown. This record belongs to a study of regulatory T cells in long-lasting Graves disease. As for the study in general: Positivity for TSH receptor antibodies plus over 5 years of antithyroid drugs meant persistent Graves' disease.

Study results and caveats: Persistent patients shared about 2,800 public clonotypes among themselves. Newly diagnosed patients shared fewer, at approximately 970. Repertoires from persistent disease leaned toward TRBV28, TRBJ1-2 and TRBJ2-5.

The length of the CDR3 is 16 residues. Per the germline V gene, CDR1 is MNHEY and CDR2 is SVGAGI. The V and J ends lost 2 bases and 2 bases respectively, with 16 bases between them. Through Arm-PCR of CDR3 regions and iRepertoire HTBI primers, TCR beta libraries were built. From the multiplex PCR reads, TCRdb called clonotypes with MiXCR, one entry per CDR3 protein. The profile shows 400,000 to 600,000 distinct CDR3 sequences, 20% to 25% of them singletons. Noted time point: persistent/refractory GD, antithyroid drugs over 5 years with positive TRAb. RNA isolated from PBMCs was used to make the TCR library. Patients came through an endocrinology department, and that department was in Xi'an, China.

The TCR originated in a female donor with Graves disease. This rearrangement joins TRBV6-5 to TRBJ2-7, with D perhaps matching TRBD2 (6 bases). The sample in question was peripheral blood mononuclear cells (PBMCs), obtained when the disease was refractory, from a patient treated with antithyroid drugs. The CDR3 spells CASSYNRDSFTYEQYF. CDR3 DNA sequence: TGTGCCAGCAGTTACAACCGGGACTCGTTCACCTACGAGCAGTACTTC.